This T cell receptor beta chain was captured in a study of shared clonotypes between healthy human individuals. The study, taken as a whole, reports: Naive subsets tended to show greater estimated richness than memory subsets.

On this clone itself: Its specificity is unknown.

Clones were read by immunoSEQ multiplex PCR, and TCRdb kept only the in-frame ones, dropping some. The sample consists of under 2.5 million clones, 85% to 95% of them appearing once. Every one of the donors was a Caucasian adult that lived in Nashville, Tennessee. Subsets obtained from CD4+ cells comprised CD45RA+ naive and CD45RA-negative memory cells. The source is a man aged 18 to 29 in good health. Some clones in this sample may be carry-over from other donors' samples. Sequencing used naive CD4+ T cells from PBMCs. Subset: CD45RA+ positively selected.

The CDR3, as DNA: TGTGCCAGCAGCTCAGGGCACCTGGGGACCCAGTACTTC. Its translation is CASSSGHLGTQYF. The chain recombines TRBV7-2 with TRBJ2-5, with a weak D call TRBD1 (5 bases). The CDR3 spans 13 residues. The V end lost 4 bases, the J end lost 7 bases, and 13 bases lay between the germline ends. Germline V gene sequence: CDR1 SGHTA, CDR2 FQGNSA.